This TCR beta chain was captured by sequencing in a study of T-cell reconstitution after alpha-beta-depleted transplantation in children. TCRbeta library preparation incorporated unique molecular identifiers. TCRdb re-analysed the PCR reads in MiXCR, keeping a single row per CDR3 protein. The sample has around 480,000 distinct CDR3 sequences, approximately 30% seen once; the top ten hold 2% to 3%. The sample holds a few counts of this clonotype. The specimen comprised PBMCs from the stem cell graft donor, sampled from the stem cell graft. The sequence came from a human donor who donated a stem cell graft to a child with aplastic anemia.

CDR3 coding DNA: TGTGCCAGCTCACCAAGGACAGGTTCCTCCTACGAGCAGTACTTC. The encoded protein is CASSPRTGSSYEQYF. The chain joins TRBV18 to TRBJ2-7; 7 positions match TRBD1. CDR1 and CDR2 from the germline V gene are KGHSH and LQKENI. This CDR3 region has 15 residues. With V trimmed by 2 bases and J by 0 bases, 4 bases remained unmatched.